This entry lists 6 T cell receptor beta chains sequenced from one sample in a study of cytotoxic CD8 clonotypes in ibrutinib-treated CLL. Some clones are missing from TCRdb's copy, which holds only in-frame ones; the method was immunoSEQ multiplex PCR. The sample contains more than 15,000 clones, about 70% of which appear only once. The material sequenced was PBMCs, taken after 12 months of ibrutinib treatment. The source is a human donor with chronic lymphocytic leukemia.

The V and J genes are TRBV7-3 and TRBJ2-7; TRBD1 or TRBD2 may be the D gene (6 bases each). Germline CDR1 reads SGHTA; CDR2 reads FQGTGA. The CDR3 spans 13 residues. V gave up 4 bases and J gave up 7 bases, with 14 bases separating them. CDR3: CASSSKVGGEQYF. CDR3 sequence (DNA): TGTGCCAGCAGCTCAAAAGTAGGGGGGGAGCAGTACTTC. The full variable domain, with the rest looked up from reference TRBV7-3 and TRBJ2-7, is GAGVSQTPSNKVTEKGKYVELRCDPISGHTALYWYRQSLGQGPEFLIYFQGTGAADDSGLPNDRFFAVRPEGSVSTLKIQRTERGDSAVYLCASSSKVGGEQYFGPGTRLTVT.

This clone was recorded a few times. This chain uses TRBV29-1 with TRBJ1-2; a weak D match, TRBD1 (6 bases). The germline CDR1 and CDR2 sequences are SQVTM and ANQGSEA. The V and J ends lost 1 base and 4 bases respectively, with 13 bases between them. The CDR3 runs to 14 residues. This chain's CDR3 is CSVEGGTQIYGYTF. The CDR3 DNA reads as TGCAGCGTTGAAGGTGGGACACAAATCTATGGCTACACCTTC.

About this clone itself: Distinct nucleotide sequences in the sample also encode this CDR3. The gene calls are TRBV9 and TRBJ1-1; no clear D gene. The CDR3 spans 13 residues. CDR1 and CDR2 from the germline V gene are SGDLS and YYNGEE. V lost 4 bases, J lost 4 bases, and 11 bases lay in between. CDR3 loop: CASSRQVSTEAFF. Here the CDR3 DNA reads TGTGCCAGCAGCCGACAAGTTTCCACTGAAGCTTTCTTT.

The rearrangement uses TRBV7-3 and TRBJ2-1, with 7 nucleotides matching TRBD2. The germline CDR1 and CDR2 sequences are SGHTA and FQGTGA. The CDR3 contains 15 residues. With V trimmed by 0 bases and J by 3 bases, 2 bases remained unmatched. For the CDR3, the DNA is TGTGCCAGCAGCTTAACCCGGGAGGACTACAATGAGCAGTTCTTC. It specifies CASSLTREDYNEQFF.

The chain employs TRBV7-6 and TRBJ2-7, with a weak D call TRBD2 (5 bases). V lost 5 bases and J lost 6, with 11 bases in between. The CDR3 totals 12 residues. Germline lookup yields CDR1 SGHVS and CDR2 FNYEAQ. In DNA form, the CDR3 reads TGTGCCAGCAGCCAACCAGAGGGCGAGCAGTACTTC. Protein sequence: CASSQPEGEQYF.

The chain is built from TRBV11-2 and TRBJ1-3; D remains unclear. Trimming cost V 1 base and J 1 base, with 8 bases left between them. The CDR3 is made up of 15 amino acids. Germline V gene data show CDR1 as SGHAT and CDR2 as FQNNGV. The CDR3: CASSLGGYSGNTIYF. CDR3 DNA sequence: TGTGCCAGCAGCTTAGGGGGATATTCTGGAAACACCATATATTTT. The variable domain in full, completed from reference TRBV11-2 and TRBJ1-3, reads EAGVAQSPRYKIIEKRQSVAFWCNPISGHATLYWYQQILGQGPKLLIQFQNNGVVDDSQLPKDRFSAERLKGVDSTLKIQPAKLEDSAVYLCASSLGGYSGNTIYFGEGSWLTVV.